These 11 T cell receptor beta chains share one sample of origin, sequenced in a study of blood T cell repertoires in COVID-19. TCRdb's table, derived via immunoSEQ multiplex PCR, lists solely in-frame clones and lacks some. The sample includes about 65,000 clones, 70% to 90% of them seen just once. Material for sequencing was peripheral blood. The receptors stem from an older man with acute or convalescent COVID-19.

This clone appeared a few times. The V call is TRBV4-1, the J call TRBJ2-4, with a tentative D call TRBD2 (6 bases). Deletions cut 3 bases from V and 1 base from J, with 10 bases between. CDR1 and CDR2 from the germline V gene are MGHRA and YSYEKL. CDR3 length: 15 amino acids. The CDR3 DNA follows: TGCGCCAGCAGCCATCCTGGGGGGGCCAAAAACATTCAGTACTTC. Translating gives CASSHPGGAKNIQYF.

CDR3 sequence (DNA): TGTGCCAGCAGGGTGAGCACTGAAGCTTTCTTT. It translates to CASRVSTEAFF. V gene TRBV25-1 combines with J gene TRBJ1-1; no reliable D call. This CDR3 has 11 amino acids. Trimming pared 6 bases from V and 4 bases from J, leaving 6 bases between. Germline CDR1 MGHDK, CDR2 SYGVNS.

The rearrangement joins TRBV2 to TRBJ2-7; TRBD1 aligns across 7 bases. Germline CDR1 is SNHLY and CDR2 is FYNNEI. This CDR3 has 13 amino acids. The V gene end was trimmed by 6 bases and the J gene end by 7 bases; junction bases not matched to a gene: 9. In DNA form, the CDR3 reads TGTGCCAGCAGGGAGGACAGGATGGGGGAGCAGTACTTC. Translation gives CASREDRMGEQYF.

The chain couples TRBV21-1 to TRBJ1-5; the table calls TRBD1, which could not be checked here. TRBV21-1 is recorded as a pseudogene. CDR3 length: 18 residues. In DNA form, the CDR3 reads TGTGCCAGCAGCAACCGGGACAGGGAGGGAACTGGCAATCAGCCCCAGCATTTT. This gives the protein CASSNRDREGTGNQPQHF.

V gene TRBV4-2 combines with J gene TRBJ1-1, with D tentatively TRBD1 (6 bases). Trimming stripped 1 base from V and 3 bases from J, with 9 bases between. This CDR3 region has 14 residues. Germline CDR1 reads LGHNA; CDR2 reads YNFKEQ. CDR3 bases: TGTGCCAGCAGCCAAGTTGGGGGCCACACTGAAGCTTTCTTT. Translating it yields CASSQVGGHTEAFF.

V is TRBV24-1 and J is TRBJ2-3, with 7 nucleotides matching TRBD2. Per the germline V gene, CDR1 is KGHDR and CDR2 is SFDVKD. The CDR3 length is 16 residues. V was clipped by 5 bases and J by 4 bases; unmatched bases: 11. This CDR3 is CATSGAARGSADTQYF. The CDR3 bases are TGTGCCACCAGTGGAGCGGCGCGGGGGAGTGCAGATACGCAGTATTTT.

V gene TRBV12-5 combines with J gene TRBJ1-4, with a weak D call TRBD1 (6 bases). Trimming stripped 0 bases from V and 7 bases from J, with 12 bases between. Germline CDR1 LGHNT, CDR2 FRNRAP. This CDR3 has 15 amino acids. The CDR3 DNA sequence: TGTGCTAGTGGTTTGGTCGAGGGGGTGGGTGAAAAACTGTTTTTT. Amino acids: CASGLVEGVGEKLFF.

This clone was counted ten times or more. The chain links TRBV7-9 to TRBJ2-3; 9 bases align to TRBD1. Germline trimming cut 1 base from V and 1 base from J; bases unmatched to any gene: 6. The germline V gene encodes CDR1 SEHNR and CDR2 FQNEAQ (reference sequence). This CDR3 comprises 17 residues. CDR3 bases: TGTGCCAGCAGCTTAGGGAGGACAGGGGAGCGCACAGATACGCAGTATTTT. Translation gives CASSLGRTGERTDTQYF.

This clone was seen more than once but under ten times. V gene TRBV15 combines with J gene TRBJ2-2; 8 bases agree with TRBD1. Trimming cost V 3 bases and J 0 bases; bases outside gene matches: 6. The CDR3 is made up of 17 amino acids. Germline values: CDR1 LNHNV, CDR2 YYDKDF (reference sequence). The CDR3 DNA follows: TGTGCCACCAGCAGTGAGTGGACAGGGCCGAACACCGGGGAGCTGTTTTTT. This sequence encodes CATSSEWTGPNTGELFF.

This clone was counted a single time. This chain uses TRBV24-1 with TRBJ1-2; 7 bases map to TRBD1. Germline values: CDR1 KGHDR, CDR2 SFDVKD. This CDR3 has 14 residues. V lost 5 bases and J lost 0; bases outside the gene matches: 2. The CDR3 region is CATSGTGANYGYTF. The CDR3, as DNA: TGTGCCACCAGTGGAACAGGGGCTAACTATGGCTACACCTTC.

The chain couples TRBV2 to TRBJ2-1; unclear D gene. The CDR3 consists of 15 residues. The germline V and J ends were trimmed by 7 bases and 0 bases, with 13 bases remaining between them. Germline-derived CDR1 and CDR2 are SNHLY and FYNNEI. Here the CDR3 DNA reads TGTGCCAGCACCGATCGACCGGGCTCCTACAATGAGCAGTTCTTC. Protein: CASTDRPGSYNEQFF.